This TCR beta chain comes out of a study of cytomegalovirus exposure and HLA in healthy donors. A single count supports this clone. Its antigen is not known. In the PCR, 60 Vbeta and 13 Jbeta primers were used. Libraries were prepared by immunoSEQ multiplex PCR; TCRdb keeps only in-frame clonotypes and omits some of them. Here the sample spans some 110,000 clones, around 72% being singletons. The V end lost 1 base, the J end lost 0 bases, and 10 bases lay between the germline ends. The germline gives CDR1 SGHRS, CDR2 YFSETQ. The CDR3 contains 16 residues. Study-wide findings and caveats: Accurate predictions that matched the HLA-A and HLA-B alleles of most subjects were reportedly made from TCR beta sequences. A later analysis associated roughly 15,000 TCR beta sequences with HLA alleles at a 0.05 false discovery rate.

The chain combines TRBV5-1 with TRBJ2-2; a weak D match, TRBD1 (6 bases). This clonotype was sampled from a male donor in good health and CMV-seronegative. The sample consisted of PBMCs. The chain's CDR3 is CASSLSAGANTGELFF. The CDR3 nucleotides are TGCGCCAGCAGCTTGTCAGCAGGGGCGAACACCGGGGAGCTGTTTTTT. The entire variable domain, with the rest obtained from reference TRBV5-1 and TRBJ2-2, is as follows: KAGVTQTPRYLIKTRGQQVTLSCSPISGHRSVSWYQQTPGQGLQFLFEYFSETQRNKGNFPGRFSGRQFSNSRSEMNVSTLELGDSALYLCASSLSAGANTGELFFGEGSRLTVL.